The present T cell receptor beta chain was sequenced within a study of a mutant IDH1 vaccine in newly diagnosed glioma. Background on the study: Once 4-6 weeks had passed after radiotherapy alone, vaccination started, or it started with temozolomide cycles. Of treated patients, around 60% were men and roughly 38% women, averaging around 40 years. Standard pretreatment was either radiotherapy, temozolomide, or, for most, radiochemotherapy with temozolomide.

TCRdb's table, derived via immunoSEQ multiplex PCR, lists solely in-frame clones and lacks some. The sample lists around 60,000 clones; more than 75% were seen once. Study-wide results and caveats: Pseudoprogression apparently tracked independently of changes in top peripheral T cell clonotypes.

This clone was detected a few times. The target antigen is unknown. The sample's time point: week 23, last vaccination. Vaccination comprised doses that each held 300 ug of mutant IDH1 20-mer peptide, plus topical imiquimod. This clonotype was obtained from a man aged 25-45 years with glioma. The material sequenced was PBMCs, taken from a glioma patient whose treatment included an IDH1 peptide vaccine.

The DNA for the CDR3 is TGCGCCAGCAGCTTGCTAGGGACAGGGACCCATGAGCAGTTCTTC. This gives the protein CASSLLGTGTHEQFF. The rearrangement links TRBV5-1 to TRBJ2-1; TRBD1 aligns across 9 bases. The CDR3 sequence is 15 residues long. With V trimmed by 1 base and J by 8 bases, 7 bases remained unmatched. Germline V gene sequence: CDR1 SGHRS, CDR2 YFSETQ. The complete variable domain, with remaining parts taken from reference TRBV5-1 and TRBJ2-1, reads KAGVTQTPRYLIKTRGQQVTLSCSPISGHRSVSWYQQTPGQGLQFLFEYFSETQRNKGNFPGRFSGRQFSNSRSEMNVSTLELGDSALYLCASSLLGTGTHEQFFGPGTRLTVL.